One sample yielded the 15 T cell receptor beta chains listed below, sequenced in a study of T cells in Graves' hyperthyroidism and ophthalmopathy. TCR beta CDR3 region amplification was performed from RNA transcripts. TCR CDR3 underwent first-round RT-PCR with the HTBI primer set. MiXCR, run by TCRdb on the multiplex PCR reads, gives a single entry per CDR3 protein. The table includes 800,000 or so distinct CDR3 sequences, more than 30% detected once. Sample: blood. All receptors derive from a man aged 18 to 35 with Graves' hyperthyroidism.

This clonotype was found many times. The chain uses TRBV15 and TRBJ2-2; D is tentatively TRBD1 or TRBD2 (5 bases each). Germline V CDR1 and CDR2: LNHNV, YYDKDF (reference sequence). V was trimmed by 4 bases and J by 5 bases, leaving 20 bases between them. This CDR3 spans 17 amino acids. Here the CDR3 reads CATSTTRGRVRTGELFF. The CDR3 DNA follows: TGTGCCACCAGCACAACCCGGGGCAGGGTACGGACCGGGGAGCTGTTTTTT.

Written as DNA, the CDR3 is TGTGCCATCGGGGGGGTGAATTATGGCTACACCTTC. Its protein product is CAIGGVNYGYTF. The chain is built from TRBV10-3 and TRBJ1-2; a weak D match, TRBD1 (5 bases). The CDR3 length is 12 residues. Germline V gene lookup returns CDR1 ENHRY and CDR2 SYGVKD. With 8 bases removed from V and 5 bases from J, the gap between germline ends came to 12 bases.

CDR3 loop: CSARDRGTTIDEQYF. The DNA of the CDR3 is TGCAGTGCTAGAGATCGAGGGACCACGATAGACGAGCAGTACTTC. The V and J genes are TRBV20-1 and TRBJ2-7; D assignment may be TRBD1 or TRBD2 (5 bases each). From germline, CDR1 is DFQATT and CDR2 SNEGSKA (reference sequence). The V end was cut by 0 bases, the J end by 5 bases, with 17 bases between. This CDR3 spans 15 amino acids.

This clonotype was seen many times. The genes are TRBV7-2 and TRBJ2-5; TRBD2 might be the D (5 bases). The CDR3 runs to 13 residues. Looked up from germline, CDR1 is SGHTA and CDR2 is FQGNSA. V was cut by 5 bases and J by 2 bases, with 9 bases left in between. The CDR3 DNA reads as TGTGCCAGCAGCCGAGGACTTCAAGAGACCCAGTACTTC. The encoded protein is CASSRGLQETQYF.

This clonotype was found a few times. The chain joins TRBV10-3 to TRBJ1-1; weak D call: TRBD1 (5 bases). The germline V gene encodes CDR1 ENHRY and CDR2 SYGVKD. CDR3 length: 10 amino acids. Trimming left V 10 bases short and J 6 bases short, with 9 bases between. CDR3 nucleotides: TGTGCCAGCTGGGGCGCTGAAGCTTTCTTT. Translation: CASWGAEAFF.

A note on this clonotype: Germline and junction disagree at one end, which may indicate a read error. V gene TRBV7-6 combines with J gene TRBJ1-1; a possible D gene is TRBD1 (5 bases). CDR1 and CDR2 from the germline V gene are SGHVS and FNYEAQ. This CDR3 spans 14 amino acids. This CDR3 reads CANSVTGTGTEAFF. CDR3 in DNA: TGTGCCAACAGCGTTACCGGGACGGGGACTGAAGCTTTCTTT.

The table lists this clonotype with many counts. This rearrangement joins TRBV2 to TRBJ2-7; 9 bases fit TRBD1. J gave up 3 bases and V 4 bases, and 4 bases lay outside the gene matches. This CDR3 has 14 amino acids. Germline V gene data show CDR1 as SNHLY and CDR2 as FYNNEI. For the CDR3, the DNA is TGTGCCAGCAGTGGCGAGGACAGGGGCTACGAGCAGTACTTC. As protein: CASSGEDRGYEQYF.

The chain combines TRBV9 with TRBJ2-2; maybe TRBD2 (6 bases). Germline CDR1 and CDR2: SGDLS and YYNGEE. The CDR3 is 16 residues long. V was trimmed by 0 bases and J by 0 bases, leaving 9 bases between them. CDR3 coding DNA: TGTGCCAGCAGCGTAGCAAGCGGGCCGAACACCGGGGAGCTGTTTTTT. Translation: CASSVASGPNTGELFF.

J is TRBJ1-1 and V is TRBV6-1; no reliable D call. CDR3 size: 13 residues. V was trimmed by 6 bases and J by 4 bases, leaving 12 bases between them. The germline V gene encodes CDR1 MNHNS and CDR2 SASEGT. CDR3 sequence reads: CASRSKESTEAFF. The CDR3 DNA sequence: TGTGCCAGCAGATCCAAGGAGAGCACTGAAGCTTTCTTT.

The sample holds many counts of this clonotype. CDR3 nucleotides: TGTGCCAGTAGTCTAGGTTCGTCGGGCGAGCAGTACTTC. Its protein product is CASSLGSSGEQYF. The chain has TRBV19 and TRBJ2-7; no clear D gene. V lost 5 bases and J lost 6, with 14 bases in between. Germline lookup yields CDR1 LNHDA and CDR2 SQIVND (reference sequence). There are 13 residues in the CDR3.

The chain is built from TRBV5-1 and TRBJ1-4; weak D call: TRBD1 (5 bases). This CDR3 is 13 amino acids long. Trimming removed 3 bases at V and 8 bases at J, with 11 bases between. CDR1 SGHRS and CDR2 YFSETQ come from the germline V gene. The CDR3 DNA follows: TGCGCCAGCAGCTCGGGACTCGCGGAAAAACTGTTTTTT. This encodes CASSSGLAEKLFF.

This clonotype was recorded at least ten times. The J gene is TRBJ2-7, the V gene TRBV6-1, with D tentatively TRBD2 (6 bases). The V and J ends lost 3 bases and 7 bases respectively, with 7 bases between them. Germline lookup yields CDR1 MNHNS and CDR2 SASEGT. The CDR3 is 11 residues long. Here the CDR3 reads CASSEAGEQYF. CDR3 nucleotides: TGTGCCAGCAGTGAGGCGGGGGAGCAGTACTTC.

The rearrangement links TRBV10-3 to TRBJ2-5; D is possibly TRBD1 (6 bases). The CDR3 is made up of 15 amino acids. V gave up 10 bases and J gave up 4 bases, with 22 bases separating them. In germline, CDR1 is ENHRY, CDR2 SYGVKD. CDR3 DNA: TGTGCCAGCAGCCCGAAGGGGGTAGGAGCAGAGACCCAGTACTTC. Its translation is CASSPKGVGAETQYF.

This clonotype was picked up many times. J is TRBJ2-7 and V is TRBV29-1; D unresolved. This CDR3 contains 11 residues. V dropped 4 bases and J dropped 2 bases, with 6 bases sitting between them. Per germline, CDR1 SQVTM and CDR2 ANQGSEA. For the CDR3, the DNA is TGCAGCGTTGGTGGGACCTACGAGCAGTACTTC. Translated: CSVGGTYEQYF.

The gene calls are TRBV15 and TRBJ2-5; a weak D match, TRBD2 (7 bases). Looked up from germline, CDR1 is LNHNV and CDR2 is YYDKDF (reference sequence). The CDR3 covers 17 residues. V gave up 0 bases and J gave up 5 bases, with 19 bases separating them. In nucleotides, the CDR3 is TGTGCCACCAGCAGAGATAGGGGAGGGGGGGCGCGGGAGACCCAGTACTTC. Translated, it gives CATSRDRGGGARETQYF.